The sequence of this T cell receptor beta chain was determined in a study of graft-versus-host responses after intestinal transplantation. Turning to the study itself: All recipients were transplanted with multivisceral, liver-intestinal, or isolated intestinal grafts. Every transplant recipient was induced with anti-thymocyte globulin, then maintained on tacrolimus and steroids for about three years.

The V gene lost 1 base and the J gene lost 4 bases, with 7 bases spanning the gap. Germline CDR1 reads MNHNY; CDR2 reads SVGAGI (reference sequence). The CDR3 is made up of 13 amino acids. The table came from immunoSEQ multiplex PCR; TCRdb's copy has only in-frame clones and leaves some out. The sample yields roughly 110,000 clones, over 85% seen once. Notes on this clone: Its antigen is undetermined.

Whole-study results and caveats: GvH clonotypes were identified within recipient marrow, with a subset emerging first in ileum or blood. Circulating GvH clone levels at their peak were associated with HvG declines (early post-transplant).

The clonotype originates from a human donor who was the organ donor for an intestinal transplant. The V call is TRBV6-6, the J call TRBJ1-1; D unclear. The sample consisted of unstimulated CD4+ T cells sorted from spleen or lymph node cells, taken before transplant. The CDR3, as DNA: TGTGCCAGCAGTTACTTTGGTACCACTGAAGCTTTCTTT. As protein: CASSYFGTTEAFF.